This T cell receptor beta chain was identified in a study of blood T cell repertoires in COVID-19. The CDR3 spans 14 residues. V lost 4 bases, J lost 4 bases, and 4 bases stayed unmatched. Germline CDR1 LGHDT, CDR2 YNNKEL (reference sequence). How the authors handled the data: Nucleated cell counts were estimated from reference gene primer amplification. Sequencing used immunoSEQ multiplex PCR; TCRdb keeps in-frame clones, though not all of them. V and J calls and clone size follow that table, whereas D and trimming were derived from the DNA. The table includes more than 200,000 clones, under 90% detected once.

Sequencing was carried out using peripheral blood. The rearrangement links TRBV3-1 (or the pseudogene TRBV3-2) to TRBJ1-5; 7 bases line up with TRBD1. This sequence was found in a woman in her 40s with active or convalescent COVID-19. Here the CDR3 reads CASSPEGANQPQHF. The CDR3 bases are TGTGCCAGCAGCCCGGAGGGGGCTAATCAGCCCCAGCATTTT.